This TCR beta chain was identified during a study of blood T cell repertoires in COVID-19. Background on the study: Researchers got acute and convalescent COVID-19 samples from the United States, Italy and Spain. PBMCs, B-cell-depleted T cells, or T cells provided the cDNA or gDNA that made up the material.

Original handling: Using reference gene primer amplification, nucleated cell counts were estimated. Some clones are missing from TCRdb's copy, which holds only in-frame ones; the method was immunoSEQ multiplex PCR. V and J calls and clone size come straight from that table; D and trimming were deduced from the DNA. The profile covers almost 300,000 clones, with about 88% appearing a single time and 1.3% taken by the ten largest. V was cut by 3 bases and J by 2 bases, with 10 bases left in between. The CDR3 contains 14 residues. From germline, CDR1 is SGHTA and CDR2 FQGNSA. The receptor was derived from a man between 65 and 80 years old with acute or convalescent COVID-19. The chain is built from TRBV7-2 and TRBJ1-2; a possible D gene is TRBD1 (5 bases). Specimen: peripheral blood. In DNA, the CDR3 is TGTGCCAGCAGCTTGGGGGGGGTGAACTATGGCTACACCTTC. It specifies CASSLGGVNYGYTF.